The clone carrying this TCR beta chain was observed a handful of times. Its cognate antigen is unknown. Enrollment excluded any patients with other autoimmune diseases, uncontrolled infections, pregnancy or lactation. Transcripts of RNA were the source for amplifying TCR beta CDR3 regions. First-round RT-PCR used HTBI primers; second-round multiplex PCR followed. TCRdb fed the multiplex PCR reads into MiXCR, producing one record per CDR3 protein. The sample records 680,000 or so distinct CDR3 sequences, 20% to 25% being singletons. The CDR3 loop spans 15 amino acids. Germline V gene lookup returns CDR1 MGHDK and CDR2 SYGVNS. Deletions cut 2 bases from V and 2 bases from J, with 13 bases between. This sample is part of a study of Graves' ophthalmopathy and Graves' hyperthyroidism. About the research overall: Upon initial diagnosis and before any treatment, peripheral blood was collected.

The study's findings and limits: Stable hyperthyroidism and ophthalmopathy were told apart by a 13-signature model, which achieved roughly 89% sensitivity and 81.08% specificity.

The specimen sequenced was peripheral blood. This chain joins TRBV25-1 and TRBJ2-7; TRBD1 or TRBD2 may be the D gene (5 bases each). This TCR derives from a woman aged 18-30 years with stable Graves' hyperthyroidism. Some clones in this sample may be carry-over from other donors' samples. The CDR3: CASSERSRETYEQYF. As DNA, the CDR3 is TGTGCCAGCAGTGAACGGAGCAGGGAGACCTACGAGCAGTACTTC.